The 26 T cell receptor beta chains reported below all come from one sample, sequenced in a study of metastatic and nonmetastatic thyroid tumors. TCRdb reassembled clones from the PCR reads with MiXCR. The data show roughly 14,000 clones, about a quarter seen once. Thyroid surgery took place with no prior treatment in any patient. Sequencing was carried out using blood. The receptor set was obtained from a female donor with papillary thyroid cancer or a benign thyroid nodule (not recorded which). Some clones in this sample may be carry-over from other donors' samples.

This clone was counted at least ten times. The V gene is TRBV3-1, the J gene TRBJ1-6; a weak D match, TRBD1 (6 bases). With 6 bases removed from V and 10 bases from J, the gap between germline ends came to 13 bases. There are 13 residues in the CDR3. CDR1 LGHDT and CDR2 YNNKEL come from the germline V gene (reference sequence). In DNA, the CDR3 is TGTGCCAGCAGTCAAACAGGGTTCTCACCCCTCCACTTT. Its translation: CASSQTGFSPLHF.

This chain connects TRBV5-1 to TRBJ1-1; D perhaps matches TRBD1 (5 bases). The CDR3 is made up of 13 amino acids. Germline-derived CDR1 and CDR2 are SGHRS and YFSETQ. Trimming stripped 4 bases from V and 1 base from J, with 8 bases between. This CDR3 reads CASSPGQNTEAFF. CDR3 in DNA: TGCGCCAGCAGCCCCGGACAGAACACTGAAGCTTTCTTT.

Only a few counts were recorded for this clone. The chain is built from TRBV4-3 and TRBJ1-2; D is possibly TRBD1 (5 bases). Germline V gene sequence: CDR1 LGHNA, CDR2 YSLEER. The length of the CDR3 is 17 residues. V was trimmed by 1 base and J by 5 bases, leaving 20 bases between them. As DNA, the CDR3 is TGCGCCAGCAGCCAAGTTCTTGGGGCCTCCCCCTCATATGGCTACACCTTC. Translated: CASSQVLGASPSYGYTF.

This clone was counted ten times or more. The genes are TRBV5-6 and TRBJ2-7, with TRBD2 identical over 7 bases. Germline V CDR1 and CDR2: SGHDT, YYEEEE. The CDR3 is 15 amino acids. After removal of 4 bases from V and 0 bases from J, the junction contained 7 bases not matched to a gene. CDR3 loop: CASSRGGFSSYEQYF. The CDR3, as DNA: TGTGCCAGCAGCCGGGGAGGGTTTAGCTCCTACGAGCAGTACTTC.

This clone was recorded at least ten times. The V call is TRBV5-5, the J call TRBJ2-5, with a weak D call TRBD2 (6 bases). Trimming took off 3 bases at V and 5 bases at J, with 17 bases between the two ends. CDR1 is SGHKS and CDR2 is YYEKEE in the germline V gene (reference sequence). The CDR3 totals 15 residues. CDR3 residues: CASSWGGARRETQYF. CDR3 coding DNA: TGTGCCAGCAGCTGGGGAGGCGCGAGAAGGGAGACCCAGTACTTC. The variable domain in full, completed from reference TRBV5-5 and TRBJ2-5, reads DAGVTQSPTHLIKTRGQQVTLRCSPISGHKSVSWYQQVLGQGPQFIFQYYEKEERGRGNFPDRFSARQFPNYSSELNVNALLLGDSALYLCASSWGGARRETQYFGPGTRLLVL.

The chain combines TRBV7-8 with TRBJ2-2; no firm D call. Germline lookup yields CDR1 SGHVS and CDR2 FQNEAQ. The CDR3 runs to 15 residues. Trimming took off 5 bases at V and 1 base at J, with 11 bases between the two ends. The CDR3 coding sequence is TGTGCCAGCAGCCTATTGGTGGGGAACACCGGGGAGCTGTTTTTT. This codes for CASSLLVGNTGELFF.

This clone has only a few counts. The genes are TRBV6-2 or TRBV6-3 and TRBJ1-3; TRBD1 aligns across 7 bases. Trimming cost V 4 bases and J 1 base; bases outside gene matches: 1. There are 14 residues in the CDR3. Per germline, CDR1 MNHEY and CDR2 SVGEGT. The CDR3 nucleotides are TGTGCCAGCAGTTCGGACAGGTCTGGAAACACCATATATTTT. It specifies CASSSDRSGNTIYF.

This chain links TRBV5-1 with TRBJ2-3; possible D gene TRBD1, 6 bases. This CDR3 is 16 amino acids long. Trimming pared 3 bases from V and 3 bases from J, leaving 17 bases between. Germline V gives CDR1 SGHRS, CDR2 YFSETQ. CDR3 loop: CASSSWTSRGTDTQYF. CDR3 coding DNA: TGCGCCAGCAGCTCCTGGACTTCTAGGGGGACAGATACGCAGTATTTT. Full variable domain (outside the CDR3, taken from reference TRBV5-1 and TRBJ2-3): KAGVTQTPRYLIKTRGQQVTLSCSPISGHRSVSWYQQTPGQGLQFLFEYFSETQRNKGNFPGRFSGRQFSNSRSEMNVSTLELGDSALYLCASSSWTSRGTDTQYFGPGTRLTVL.

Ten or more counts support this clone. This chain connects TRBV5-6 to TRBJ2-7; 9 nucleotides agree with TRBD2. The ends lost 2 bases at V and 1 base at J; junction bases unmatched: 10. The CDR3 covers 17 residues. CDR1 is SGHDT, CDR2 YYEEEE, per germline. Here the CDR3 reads CASSLMMTSGFSYEQYF. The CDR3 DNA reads TGTGCCAGCAGCTTAATGATGACTAGCGGCTTTTCCTACGAGCAGTACTTC.

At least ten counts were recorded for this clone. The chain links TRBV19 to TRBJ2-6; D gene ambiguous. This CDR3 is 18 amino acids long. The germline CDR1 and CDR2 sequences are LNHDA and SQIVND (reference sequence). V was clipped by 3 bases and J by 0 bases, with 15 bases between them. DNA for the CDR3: TGTGCCAGTAGTATTACCGCAGGACGCAGCTCTGGGGCCAACGTCCTGACTTTC. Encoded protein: CASSITAGRSSGANVLTF.

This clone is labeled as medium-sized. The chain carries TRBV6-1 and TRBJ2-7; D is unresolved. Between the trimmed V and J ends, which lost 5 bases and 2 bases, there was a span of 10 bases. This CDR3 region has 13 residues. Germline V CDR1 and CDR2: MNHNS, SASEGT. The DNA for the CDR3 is TGTGCCAGCAGTTCTCTAGACGCCTACGAGCAGTACTTC. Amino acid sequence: CASSSLDAYEQYF.

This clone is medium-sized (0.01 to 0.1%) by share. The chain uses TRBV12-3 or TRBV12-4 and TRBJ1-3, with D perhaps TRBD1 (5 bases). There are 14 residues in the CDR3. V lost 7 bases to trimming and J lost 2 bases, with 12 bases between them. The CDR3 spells CASIQRGAGNTIYF. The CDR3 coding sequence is TGTGCCAGCATTCAGCGGGGGGCTGGAAACACCATATATTTT.

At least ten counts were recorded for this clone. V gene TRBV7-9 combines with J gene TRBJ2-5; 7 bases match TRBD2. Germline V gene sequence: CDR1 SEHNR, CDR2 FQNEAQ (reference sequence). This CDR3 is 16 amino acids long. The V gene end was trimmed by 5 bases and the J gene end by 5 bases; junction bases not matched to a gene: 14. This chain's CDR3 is CASSPGQAGIYETQYF. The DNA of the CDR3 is TGTGCCAGCAGCCCAGGGCAAGCGGGGATCTATGAGACCCAGTACTTC.

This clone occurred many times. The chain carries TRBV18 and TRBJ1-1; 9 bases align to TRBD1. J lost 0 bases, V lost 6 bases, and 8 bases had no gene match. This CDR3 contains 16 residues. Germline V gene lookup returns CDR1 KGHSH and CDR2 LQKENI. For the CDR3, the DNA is TGTGCCAGCTCCCGGGACAGGGTTTCGGTGAACACTGAAGCTTTCTTT. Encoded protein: CASSRDRVSVNTEAFF. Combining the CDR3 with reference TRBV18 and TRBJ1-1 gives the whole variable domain NAGVMQNPRHLVRRRGQEARLRCSPMKGHSHVYWYRQLPEEGLKFMVYLQKENIIDESGMPKERFSAEFPKEGPSILRIQQVVRGDSAAYFCASSRDRVSVNTEAFFGQGTRLTVV.

CDR3 nucleotides: TGTGCCAGCAGCCTAATGGGACAGGGGACTAACTATGGCTACACCTTC. This codes for CASSLMGQGTNYGYTF. This chain connects TRBV7-6 to TRBJ1-2; 10 nucleotides agree with TRBD1. The CDR3 consists of 16 residues. J lost 0 bases, V lost 5 bases, and 6 bases had no gene match. The germline gives CDR1 SGHVS, CDR2 FNYEAQ.

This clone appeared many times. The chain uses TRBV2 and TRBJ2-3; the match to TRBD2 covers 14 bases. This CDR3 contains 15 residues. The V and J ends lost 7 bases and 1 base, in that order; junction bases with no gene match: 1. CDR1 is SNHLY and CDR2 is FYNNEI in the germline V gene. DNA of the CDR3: TGTGCCAGCATGACTAGCGGGGGGGGCACAGATACGCAGTATTTT. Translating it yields CASMTSGGGTDTQYF. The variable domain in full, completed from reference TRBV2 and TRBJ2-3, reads EPEVTQTPSHQVTQMGQEVILRCVPISNHLYFYWYRQILGQKVEFLVSFYNNEISEKSEIFDDQFSVERPDGSNFTLKIRSTKLEDSAMYFCASMTSGGGTDTQYFGPGTRLTVL.

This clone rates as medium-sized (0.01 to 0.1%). DNA for the CDR3: TGTGCCAGCAGGGTGGCGGGGACAGGGGGTGAAAAACTGTTTTTT. Protein sequence: CASRVAGTGGEKLFF. The genes are TRBV6-1 and TRBJ1-4; 11 bases are a match to TRBD1. CDR1 and CDR2 (germline): MNHNS, SASEGT. CDR3 length: 15 amino acids. V lost 6 bases, J lost 7 bases, and 7 bases stayed unmatched.

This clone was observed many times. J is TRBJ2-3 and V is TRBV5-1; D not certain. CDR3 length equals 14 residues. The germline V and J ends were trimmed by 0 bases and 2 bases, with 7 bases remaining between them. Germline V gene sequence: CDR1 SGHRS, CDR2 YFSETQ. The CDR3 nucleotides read TGCGCCAGCAGCTTGGTAAATCCCACAGATACGCAGTATTTT. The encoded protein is CASSLVNPTDTQYF.

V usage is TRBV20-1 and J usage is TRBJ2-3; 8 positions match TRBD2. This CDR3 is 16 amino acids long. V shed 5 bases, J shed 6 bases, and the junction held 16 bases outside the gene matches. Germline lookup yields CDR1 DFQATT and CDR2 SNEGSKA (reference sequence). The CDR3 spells CSAEAPSSGAGDTQYF. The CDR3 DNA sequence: TGCAGTGCTGAGGCCCCGAGTAGCGGGGCGGGGGATACGCAGTATTTT.

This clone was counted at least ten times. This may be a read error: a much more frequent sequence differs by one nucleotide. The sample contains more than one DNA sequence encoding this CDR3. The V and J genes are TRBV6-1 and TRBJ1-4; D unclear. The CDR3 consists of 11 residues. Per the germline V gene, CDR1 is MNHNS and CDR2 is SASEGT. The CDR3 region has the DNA TGTGCCAGCACCTATAATGAAAAACTGTTCTTT. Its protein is CASTYNEKLFF.

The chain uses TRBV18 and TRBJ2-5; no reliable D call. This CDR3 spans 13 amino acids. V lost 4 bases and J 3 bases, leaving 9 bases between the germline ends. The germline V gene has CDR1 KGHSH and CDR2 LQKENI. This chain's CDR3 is CASSLRPEETQYF. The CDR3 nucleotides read TGTGCCAGCTCACTCAGACCTGAAGAGACCCAGTACTTC.

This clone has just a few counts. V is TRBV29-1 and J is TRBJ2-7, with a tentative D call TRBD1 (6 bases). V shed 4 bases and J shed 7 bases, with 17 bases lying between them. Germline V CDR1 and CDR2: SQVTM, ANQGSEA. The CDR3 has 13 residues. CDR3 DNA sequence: TGCAGCGTTGCAACCAAGGGGGATCTTGAGCAGTACTTC. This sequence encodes CSVATKGDLEQYF.

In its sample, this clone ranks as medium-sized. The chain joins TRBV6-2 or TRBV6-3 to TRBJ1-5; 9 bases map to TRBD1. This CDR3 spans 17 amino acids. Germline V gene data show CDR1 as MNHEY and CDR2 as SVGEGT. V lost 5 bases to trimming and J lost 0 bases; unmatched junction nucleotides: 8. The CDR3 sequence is CASSRRTGDYSNQPQHF. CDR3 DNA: TGTGCCAGCAGTCGGCGGACAGGGGATTATAGCAATCAGCCCCAGCATTTT.

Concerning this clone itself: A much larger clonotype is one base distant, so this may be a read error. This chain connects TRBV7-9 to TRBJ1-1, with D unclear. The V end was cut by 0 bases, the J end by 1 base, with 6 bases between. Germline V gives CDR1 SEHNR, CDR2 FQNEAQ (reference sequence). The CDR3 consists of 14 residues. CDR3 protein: CASSLAAKNTEAFF. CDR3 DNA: TGTGCCAGCAGCTTAGCGGCAAAGAACACTGAAGCTTTCTTT. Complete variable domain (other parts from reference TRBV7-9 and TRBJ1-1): DTGVSQNPRHKITKRGQNVTFRCDPISEHNRLYWYRQTLGQGPEFLTYFQNEAQLEKSRLLSDRFSAERPKGSFSTLEIQRTEQGDSAMYLCASSLAAKNTEAFFGQGTRLTVV.

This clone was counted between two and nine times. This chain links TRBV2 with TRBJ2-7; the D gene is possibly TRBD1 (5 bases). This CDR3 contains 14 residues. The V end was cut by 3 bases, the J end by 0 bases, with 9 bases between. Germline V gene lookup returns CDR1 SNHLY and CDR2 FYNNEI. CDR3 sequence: CASSEYRRSYEQYF. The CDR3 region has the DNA TGTGCCAGCAGTGAGTACAGGCGCTCCTACGAGCAGTACTTC.

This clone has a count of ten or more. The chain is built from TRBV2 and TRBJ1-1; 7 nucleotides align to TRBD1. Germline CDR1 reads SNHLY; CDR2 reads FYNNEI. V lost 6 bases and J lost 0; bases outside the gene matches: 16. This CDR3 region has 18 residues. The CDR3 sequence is CASSRGGRPGQLNTEAFF. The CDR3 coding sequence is TGTGCCAGCAGCCGGGGGGGTAGACCGGGACAGCTGAACACTGAAGCTTTCTTT.